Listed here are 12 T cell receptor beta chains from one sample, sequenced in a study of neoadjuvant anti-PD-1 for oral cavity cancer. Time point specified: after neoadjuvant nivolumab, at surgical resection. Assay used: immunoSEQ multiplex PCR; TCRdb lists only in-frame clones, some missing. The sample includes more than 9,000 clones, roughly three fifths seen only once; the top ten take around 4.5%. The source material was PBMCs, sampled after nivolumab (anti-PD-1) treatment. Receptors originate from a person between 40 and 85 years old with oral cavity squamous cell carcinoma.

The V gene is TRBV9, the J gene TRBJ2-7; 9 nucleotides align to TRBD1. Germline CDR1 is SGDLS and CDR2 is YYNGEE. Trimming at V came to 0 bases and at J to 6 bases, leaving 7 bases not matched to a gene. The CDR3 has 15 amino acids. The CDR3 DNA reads TGTGCCAGCAGCGTAGATTGGACAGGGGTCCCCGAGCAGTACTTC. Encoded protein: CASSVDWTGVPEQYF.

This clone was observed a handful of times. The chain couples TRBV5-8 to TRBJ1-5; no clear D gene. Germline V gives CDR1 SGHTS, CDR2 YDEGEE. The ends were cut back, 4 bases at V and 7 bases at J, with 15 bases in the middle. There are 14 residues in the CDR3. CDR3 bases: TGTGCCAGCAGCCCTATAGGGTTAGGACAGCCCCAGCATTTT. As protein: CASSPIGLGQPQHF.

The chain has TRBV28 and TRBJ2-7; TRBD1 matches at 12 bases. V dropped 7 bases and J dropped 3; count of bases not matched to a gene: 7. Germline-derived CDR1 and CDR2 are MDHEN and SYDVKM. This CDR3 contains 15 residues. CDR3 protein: CASTSGQGAFYEQYF. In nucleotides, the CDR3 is TGTGCCAGCACCTCGGGACAGGGGGCATTCTACGAGCAGTACTTC.

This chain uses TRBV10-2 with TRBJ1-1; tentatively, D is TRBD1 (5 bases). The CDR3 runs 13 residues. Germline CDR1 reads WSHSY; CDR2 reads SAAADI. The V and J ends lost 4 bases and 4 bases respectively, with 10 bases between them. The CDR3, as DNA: TGCGCCAGCAGTGCCGACAGAACCACTGAAGCTTTCTTT. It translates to CASSADRTTEAFF.

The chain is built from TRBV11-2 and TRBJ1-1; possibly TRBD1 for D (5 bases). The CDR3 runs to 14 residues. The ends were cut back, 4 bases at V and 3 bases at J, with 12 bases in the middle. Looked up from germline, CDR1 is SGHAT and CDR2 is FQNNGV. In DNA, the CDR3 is TGTGCCAGCAGCTCATATGTAGGGGACACTGAAGCTTTCTTT. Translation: CASSSYVGDTEAFF. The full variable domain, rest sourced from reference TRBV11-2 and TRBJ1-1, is EAGVAQSPRYKIIEKRQSVAFWCNPISGHATLYWYQQILGQGPKLLIQFQNNGVVDDSQLPKDRFSAERLKGVDSTLKIQPAKLEDSAVYLCASSSYVGDTEAFFGQGTRLTVV.

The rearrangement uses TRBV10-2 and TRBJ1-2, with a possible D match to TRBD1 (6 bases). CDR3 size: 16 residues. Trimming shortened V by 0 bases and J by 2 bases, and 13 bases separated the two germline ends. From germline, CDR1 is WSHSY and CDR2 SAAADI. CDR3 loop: CASSESLRGENYGYTF. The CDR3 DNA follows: TGCGCCAGCAGTGAGTCTCTCAGGGGTGAAAACTATGGCTACACCTTC.

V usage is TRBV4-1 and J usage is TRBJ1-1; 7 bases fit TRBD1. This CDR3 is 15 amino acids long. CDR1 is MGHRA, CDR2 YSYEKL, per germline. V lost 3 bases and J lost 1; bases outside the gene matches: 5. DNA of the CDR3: TGCGCCAGCAGCCATAGGGACAGCCAGAACACTGAAGCTTTCTTT. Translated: CASSHRDSQNTEAFF.

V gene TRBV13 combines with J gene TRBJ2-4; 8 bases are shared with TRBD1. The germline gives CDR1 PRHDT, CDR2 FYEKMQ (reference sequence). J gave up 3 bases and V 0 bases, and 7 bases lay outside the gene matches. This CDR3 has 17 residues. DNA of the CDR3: TGTGCCAGCAGCTTAGGCCAGGGGGCGCCCGGCAAAAACATTCAGTACTTC. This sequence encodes CASSLGQGAPGKNIQYF.

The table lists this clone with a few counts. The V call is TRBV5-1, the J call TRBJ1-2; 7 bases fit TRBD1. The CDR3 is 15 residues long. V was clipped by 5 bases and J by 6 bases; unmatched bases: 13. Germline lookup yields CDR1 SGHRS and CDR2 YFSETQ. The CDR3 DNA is TGCGCCAGCAGTAGTATTGAGGGGGCTTTCGATGGCTACACCTTC. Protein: CASSSIEGAFDGYTF.

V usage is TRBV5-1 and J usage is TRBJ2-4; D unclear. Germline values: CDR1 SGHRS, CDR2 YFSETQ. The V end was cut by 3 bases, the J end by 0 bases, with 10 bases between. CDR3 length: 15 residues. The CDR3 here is CASSSIDLAKNIQYF. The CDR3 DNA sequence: TGCGCCAGCAGCTCCATCGACCTAGCCAAAAACATTCAGTACTTC.

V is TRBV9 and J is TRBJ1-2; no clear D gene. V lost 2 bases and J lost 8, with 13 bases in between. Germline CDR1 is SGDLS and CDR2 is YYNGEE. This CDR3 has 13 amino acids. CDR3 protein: CASSVLLDRGYTF. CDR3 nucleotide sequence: TGTGCCAGCAGCGTTCTCCTCGATCGAGGCTACACCTTC.

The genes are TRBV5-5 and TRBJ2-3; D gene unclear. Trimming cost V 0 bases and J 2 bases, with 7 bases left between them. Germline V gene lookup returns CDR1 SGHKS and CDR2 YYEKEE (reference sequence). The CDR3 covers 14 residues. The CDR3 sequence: CASSLGHTTDTQYF. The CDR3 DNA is TGTGCCAGCAGCTTGGGTCACACCACAGATACGCAGTATTTT.